One T cell receptor (beta chain) is described in this entry. This sample includes further DNA sequences coding for the same CDR3. Germline CDR1 reads KGHSH; CDR2 reads LQKENI. CDR3 length equals 12 residues. V was cut by 3 bases and J by 3 bases, with 4 bases left in between. This record belongs to a study of brain T cells in children with intractable seizures. Sequenced by immunoSEQ multiplex PCR; TCRdb stores in-frame clones only, minus some. The sample lists 100,000 to 120,000 clones; roughly 92% were seen once. The sample consisted of peripheral blood, taken at surgery. The chain has TRBV18 and TRBJ2-3; no clear D. The receptor's source is a boy younger than two with hemimegalencephaly and intractable seizures. The CDR3 region is CASSPSTDTQYF. DNA for the CDR3: TGTGCCAGCTCACCTTCGACAGATACGCAGTATTTT.